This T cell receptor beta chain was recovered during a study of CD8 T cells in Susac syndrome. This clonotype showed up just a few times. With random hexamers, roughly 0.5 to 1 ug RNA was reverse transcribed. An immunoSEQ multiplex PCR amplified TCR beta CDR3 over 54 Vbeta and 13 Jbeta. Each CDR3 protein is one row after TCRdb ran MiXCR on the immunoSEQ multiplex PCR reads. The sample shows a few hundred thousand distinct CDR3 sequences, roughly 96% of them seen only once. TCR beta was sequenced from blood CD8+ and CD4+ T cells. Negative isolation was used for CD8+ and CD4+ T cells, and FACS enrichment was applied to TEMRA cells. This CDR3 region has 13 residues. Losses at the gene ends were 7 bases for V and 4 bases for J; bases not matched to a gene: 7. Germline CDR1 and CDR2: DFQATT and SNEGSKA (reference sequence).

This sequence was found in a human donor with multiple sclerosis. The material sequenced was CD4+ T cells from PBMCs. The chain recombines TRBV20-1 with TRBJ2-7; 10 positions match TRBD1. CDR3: CSVVTGGPYEQYF. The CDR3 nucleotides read TGCAGTGTCGTGACAGGGGGCCCATACGAGCAGTACTTC.